These T cell receptor beta chains were read from a single sample in a study of OX40 agonist ivuxolimab in advanced cancers. Sequenced by immunoSEQ multiplex PCR; TCRdb stores in-frame clones only, minus some. The profile shows 60,000 or so clones, about 87% of them singletons. The sample consisted of CD4+ or CD8+ T cells sorted from blood, taken in a trial of the OX40 agonist ivuxolimab. These receptors were obtained from an adult with an advanced solid tumor such as melanoma, head and neck, liver or kidney cancer. CDR3s include the opening cysteine and the closing phenylalanine or tryptophan. D genes are given only for firm matches. Rows give clone size only sometimes, using once, few, many, or a class for an expanded clone.

D: .
J: TRBJ2-1
size: .
V: TRBV15
DNA: TGTGCCACCAGCAGAGATTTCTATCGGGAGCAGTTCTTC
CDR3: CATSRDFYREQFF

D: .
J: TRBJ1-1
size: few
V: TRBV7-3
DNA: TGTGCCAGCAGCTTAGGGCCAGAGAACACTGAAGCTTTCTTT
CDR3: CASSLGPENTEAFF

D: .
J: TRBJ1-5
size: .
V: TRBV15
DNA: TGTGCCACCAGCAGAGATGGGAGGGCGGATCAGCCCCAGCATTTT
CDR3: CATSRDGRADQPQHF

D: .
J: TRBJ2-2
size: once
V: TRBV7-2
DNA: TGTGCCAGCTCCGACGATTGGACCGGGGAGCTGTTTTTT
CDR3: CASSDDWTGELFF

D: .
J: TRBJ1-3
size: .
V: TRBV6-5
DNA: TGTGCCAGCATTGGCGCGGGGGGGTCTGGAAACACCATATATTTT
CDR3: CASIGAGGSGNTIYF

D: .
J: TRBJ1-5
size: few
V: TRBV4-2
DNA: TGTGCCAGCAGCCAAGACACAGGGTCGGGTCAGCCCCAGCATTTT
CDR3: CASSQDTGSGQPQHF

D: TRBD2
J: TRBJ2-3
size: few
V: TRBV5-4
DNA: TGTGCCAGCAGGAGACTAGCGGGAGTTGGAGATACGCAGTATTTT
CDR3: CASRRLAGVGDTQYF

D: TRBD1
J: TRBJ1-4
size: .
V: TRBV7-2
DNA: TGTGCCAGCAGGCGTGACAGGGCGGGTAATGAAAAACTGTTTTTT
CDR3: CASRRDRAGNEKLFF

D: .
J: TRBJ1-2
size: .
V: TRBV30
DNA: TGTGCCTGGAGTGTACTCTGGGGGGACTATGGCTACACCTTC
CDR3: CAWSVLWGDYGYTF

D: .
J: TRBJ2-7
size: .
V: TRBV11-2
DNA: TGTGCCAGCTCACCGCCGGGGCCCTACGAGCAGTACTTC
CDR3: CASSPPGPYEQYF

D: .
J: TRBJ2-7
size: .
V: TRBV5-1
DNA: TGCGCCAGCAGCTTGGGGGACATCGCCTACGAGCAGTACTTC
CDR3: CASSLGDIAYEQYF

D: TRBD2
J: TRBJ2-3
size: .
V: TRBV18
DNA: TGTGCCAGCTCACCCTGGACTAGCGGGAGCACAGATACGCAGTATTTT
CDR3: CASSPWTSGSTDTQYF

D: .
J: TRBJ1-2
size: .
V: TRBV2
DNA: TGTGCCAGCCGGGGAGGCTATGGCTACACCTTC
CDR3: CASRGGYGYTF

D: TRBD1
J: TRBJ2-3
size: .
V: TRBV18
DNA: TGTGCCAGCTCACCGCCCGGGACAGGGGGCACAGATACGCAGTATTTT
CDR3: CASSPPGTGGTDTQYF

D: TRBD1
J: TRBJ2-2
size: .
V: TRBV19
DNA: TGTGCCAGTAGCACAGGACAGGGGATCGACACCGGGGAGCTGTTTTTT
CDR3: CASSTGQGIDTGELFF

D: .
J: TRBJ2-1
size: .
V: TRBV10-3
DNA: TGTGCCATCAGTGACTACCTCAATGAGCAGTTCTTC
CDR3: CAISDYLNEQFF

D: TRBD2
J: TRBJ2-1
size: .
V: TRBV19
DNA: TGTGCCAGTAGTGCGGTTCGGACTAGCGGATACAATGAGCAGTTCTTC
CDR3: CASSAVRTSGYNEQFF

D: .
J: TRBJ1-4
size: .
V: TRBV29-1
DNA: TGCAGCGCCAACCTTTCGGGCGAGGAAAAACTGTTTTTT
CDR3: CSANLSGEEKLFF

D: .
J: TRBJ2-5
size: .
V: TRBV28
DNA: TGTGCCAGCAGAGCCCCGGTGGGAGAGACCCAGTACTTC
CDR3: CASRAPVGETQYF

D: .
J: TRBJ1-1
size: .
V: TRBV27
DNA: TGTGCCAGCAGTTCGAGGGAACGGGACACTGAAGCTTTCTTT
CDR3: CASSSRERDTEAFF

D: .
J: TRBJ2-5
size: once
V: TRBV19
DNA: TGTGCCAGTAGTACCCGGGCCGAGGAGACCCAGTACTTC
CDR3: CASSTRAEETQYF

D: TRBD1
J: TRBJ1-1
size: .
V: TRBV2
DNA: TGTGCCAGCAGTGGGGACTCACAGGGGTTGGGTGAAGCTTTCTTT
CDR3: CASSGDSQGLGEAFF

D: .
J: TRBJ1-2
size: few
V: TRBV9
DNA: TGTGCCAGCAGCGCCGATAACTATGGCTACACCTTC
CDR3: CASSADNYGYTF

D: TRBD1
J: TRBJ1-2
size: .
V: TRBV7-9
DNA: TGTGCCAGCAGCTTAATGACAGGGGGGGATGGCTACACCTTC
CDR3: CASSLMTGGDGYTF

D: .
J: TRBJ1-5
size: .
V: TRBV27
DNA: TGTGCCAGCAGTTACCGTTATAGCAATCAGCCCCAGCATTTT
CDR3: CASSYRYSNQPQHF

D: TRBD1
J: TRBJ1-2
size: .
V: TRBV7-3
DNA: TGTGCCAGCAGCTTATCAGGGGGGCGTAACTATGGCTACACCTTC
CDR3: CASSLSGGRNYGYTF

D: TRBD1
J: TRBJ2-7
size: .
V: TRBV7-9
DNA: TGTGCCAGCAGCTTAGAGGACAGGAGCGACGAGCAGTACTTC
CDR3: CASSLEDRSDEQYF

D: .
J: TRBJ1-5
size: few
V: TRBV29-1
DNA: TGCAGCGTTAACTCGGGGGACGGCCCAAATCAGCCCCAGCATTTT
CDR3: CSVNSGDGPNQPQHF

D: .
J: TRBJ2-1
size: .
V: TRBV11-3
DNA: TGTGCCAGCAGCCCAAAGAGGTCCCTCAATGAGCAGTTCTTC
CDR3: CASSPKRSLNEQFF

D: TRBD1
J: TRBJ1-4
size: few
V: TRBV10-3
DNA: TGTGCCACCGGACAGGGGGCTAATGAAAAACTGTTTTTT
CDR3: CATGQGANEKLFF

D: TRBD1
J: TRBJ2-5
size: .
V: TRBV29-1
DNA: TGCAGCGCCCGCACCCGGACAGGGCAAGAGACCCAGTACTTC
CDR3: CSARTRTGQETQYF

D: TRBD1
J: TRBJ2-7
size: .
V: TRBV10-3
DNA: TGTGCCATCAGTGAGGACAGGGCGGCTAGGGAGCAGTACTTC
CDR3: CAISEDRAAREQYF

D: .
J: TRBJ2-7
size: few
V: TRBV28
DNA: TGTGCCAGCAGTTTACGGACTCCCTACGAGCAGTACTTC
CDR3: CASSLRTPYEQYF

D: .
J: TRBJ2-2
size: .
V: TRBV9
DNA: TGTGCCAGCAGCGTAAGCAGTGGAATAAACACCGGGGAGCTGTTTTTT
CDR3: CASSVSSGINTGELFF

D: TRBD1
J: TRBJ1-4
size: .
V: TRBV7-2
DNA: TGTGCCAGCAGCTCCCAACACAGGGGCGCTAATGAAAAACTGTTTTTT
CDR3: CASSSQHRGANEKLFF

D: .
J: TRBJ1-1
size: .
V: TRBV7-2
DNA: TGTGCCAGCAGCCACGGGGTTTGGGTCACTGAAGCTTTCTTT
CDR3: CASSHGVWVTEAFF

D: .
J: TRBJ1-1
size: .
V: TRBV5-4
DNA: TGTGCCAGCAGCTTGGGGGCGGTTACAGGGAGGCTTACTGAAGCTTTCTTT
CDR3: CASSLGAVTGRLTEAFF

D: .
J: TRBJ2-1
size: .
V: TRBV30
DNA: TGTGCCTGGAGCTCCGGGTACTCCTACAATGAGCAGTTCTTC
CDR3: CAWSSGYSYNEQFF

D: TRBD1
J: TRBJ1-2
size: few
V: TRBV5-4
DNA: TGTGCCAGCAGCTCATACAGGGGTTCAGGGCTCTATGGCTACACCTTC
CDR3: CASSSYRGSGLYGYTF

D: .
J: TRBJ1-2
size: .
V: TRBV5-8
DNA: TGTGCCAGCAGCTTACAGGGTTCAAACTATGGCTACACCTTC
CDR3: CASSLQGSNYGYTF

D: .
J: TRBJ2-1
size: .
V: TRBV7-7
DNA: TGTGCTAGCAGCCCGACTAGTGGGGGAGGTGAGCAGTTCTTC
CDR3: CASSPTSGGGEQFF

D: TRBD2
J: TRBJ2-5
size: .
V: TRBV7-3
DNA: TGTGCCAGCAGCCCAGGGACTAGCGGGACAAGTTTTCAGGGGACCCAGTACTTC
CDR3: CASSPGTSGTSFQGTQYF

D: TRBD1
J: TRBJ2-2
size: .
V: TRBV4-2
DNA: TGTGCCAGCAGCCAAGAAGGACCAGGGGGCAACACCGGGGAGCTGTTTTTT
CDR3: CASSQEGPGGNTGELFF

D: .
J: TRBJ1-1
size: .
V: TRBV15
DNA: TGTGCCACCAGCAGAGGACAGATGAACACTGAAGCTTTCTTT
CDR3: CATSRGQMNTEAFF

D: TRBD1
J: TRBJ2-5
size: .
V: TRBV7-2
DNA: TGTGCCAGCAGCATTGGGACAGCATATCAAGAGACCCAGTACTTC
CDR3: CASSIGTAYQETQYF

D: .
J: TRBJ2-7
size: .
V: TRBV28
DNA: TGTGCCAGCGCGCCCCCGGTCGATTACGAGCAGTACTTC
CDR3: CASAPPVDYEQYF

D: TRBD1
J: TRBJ2-5
size: .
V: TRBV5-1
DNA: TGCGCCAGCAGCTTGGGCTGGGACAGGGCGTTGGAGACCCAGTACTTC
CDR3: CASSLGWDRALETQYF

D: TRBD1
J: TRBJ1-2
size: few
V: TRBV9
DNA: TGTGCCAGCAGCGCCCAGCCGGGACAGGGGGCTAGGGGCTACACCTTC
CDR3: CASSAQPGQGARGYTF

D: .
J: TRBJ2-2
size: medium-sized
V: TRBV19
DNA: TGTGCCACTAAAATTAAGAATCACGGATCGAACACCGGGGAGCTGTTTTTT
CDR3: CATKIKNHGSNTGELFF

D: .
J: TRBJ1-1
size: .
V: TRBV30
DNA: TGTGCCGCAGGACAGTCGATGAACACTGAAGCTTTCTTT
CDR3: CAAGQSMNTEAFF

D: TRBD1
J: TRBJ2-5
size: .
V: TRBV5-1
DNA: TGCGCCAGCAGCTTGGGGGGGCGAGGGGGCAGAGAGACCCAGTACTTC
CDR3: CASSLGGRGGRETQYF

D: TRBD2
J: TRBJ2-1
size: few
V: TRBV30
DNA: TGTGCCTGGAGTATAGCGGGGAGGTACAATGAGCAGTTCTTC
CDR3: CAWSIAGRYNEQFF

D: .
J: TRBJ2-2
size: .
V: TRBV7-9
DNA: TGTGCCAGCAGCTCTAGTGTGTGGGGCGGCACCGGGGAGCTGTTTTTT
CDR3: CASSSSVWGGTGELFF

D: .
J: TRBJ1-4
size: .
V: TRBV27
DNA: TGTGCCAGCAGTTTACGGGCAGCTGAGGGAAAAACTGTTTTT
CDR3: CASSLRAAEGKTVF

D: TRBD1
J: TRBJ2-3
size: .
V: TRBV5-5
DNA: TGTGCCAGCAGCTCCCGACAGGGGGCAGATACGCAGTATTTT
CDR3: CASSSRQGADTQYF